This TCR beta chain was captured in a study of blood T cell repertoires in COVID-19. The wider study: Acute and convalescent COVID-19 samples came from the United States, Italy and Spain. Sample material is recorded as cDNA or gDNA derived from T cells, B-cell-depleted T cells, or PBMCs.

Original analysis: Amplification of reference gene primers was used by the study to estimate nucleated cell counts. Clones were read by immunoSEQ multiplex PCR, and TCRdb kept only the in-frame ones, dropping some. The DNA was the basis for D and trimming; V, J and clone size are from that table. Altogether about 200,000 clones are present, 85% being singletons, with the ten largest covering 4% to 5%. The CDR3 sequence is 16 residues long. The germline V gene has CDR1 LNHDA and CDR2 SQIVND (reference sequence). V shed 5 bases and J 3 bases; nucleotides not matched to a gene: 9. The rearrangement links TRBV19 to TRBJ2-7; TRBD1 aligns across 11 bases. The TCR comes from a woman of 80 years or more with acute or convalescent COVID-19. Material: peripheral blood. The CDR3 loop is CASSSTWDRGDYEQYF. CDR3 coding DNA: TGTGCCAGTAGTTCCACCTGGGACAGGGGGGACTACGAGCAGTACTTC.